This TCR beta chain is from a study of TIL therapy for anti-PD-1-resistant metastatic lung cancer. On the study more broadly: Tumor harvest preceded PD-1/PD-L1 blockade, followed by nivolumab treatment. By whole-exome sequencing, median non-synonymous tumor mutation burden was over 1.2 mutations per megabase.

The CDR3 covers 14 residues. V dropped 5 bases and J dropped 0; count of bases not matched to a gene: 7. Germline V CDR1 and CDR2: SQVTM, ANQGSEA. Sequencing used immunoSEQ v3. Clones were sequenced by immunoSEQ multiplex PCR, and TCRdb holds only the in-frame ones, with some missing. The sample contains approximately 50,000 clones, about 81% of which appear only once. Time point indicated: pre-treatment sample, taken before nivolumab and TIL therapy. As regards this clone: Its specificity is unknown.

Study conclusions and caveats: After infusion, TIL clonotypes partly replaced peripheral T cells and declined over months.

The gene calls are TRBV29-1 and TRBJ2-7, with 7 bases matching TRBD1. The sample consisted of blood, taken at baseline. This receptor was taken from a person aged 25-85 years with non-small cell lung cancer. The CDR3 loop is CSVLRDRSSYEQYF. The CDR3 DNA reads as TGCAGCGTTCTCCGGGACAGAAGCTCCTACGAGCAGTACTTC.